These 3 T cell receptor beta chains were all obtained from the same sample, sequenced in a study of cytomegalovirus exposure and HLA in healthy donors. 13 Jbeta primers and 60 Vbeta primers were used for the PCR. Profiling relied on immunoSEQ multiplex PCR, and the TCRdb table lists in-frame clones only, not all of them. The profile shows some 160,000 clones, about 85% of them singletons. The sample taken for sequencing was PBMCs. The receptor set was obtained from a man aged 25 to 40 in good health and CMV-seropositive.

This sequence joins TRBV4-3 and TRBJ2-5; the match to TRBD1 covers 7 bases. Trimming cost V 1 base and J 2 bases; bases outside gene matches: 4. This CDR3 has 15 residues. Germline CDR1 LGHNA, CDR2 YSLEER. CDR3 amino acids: CASSQGRGYQETQYF. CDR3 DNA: TGCGCCAGCAGCCAAGGCAGGGGGTATCAAGAGACCCAGTACTTC.

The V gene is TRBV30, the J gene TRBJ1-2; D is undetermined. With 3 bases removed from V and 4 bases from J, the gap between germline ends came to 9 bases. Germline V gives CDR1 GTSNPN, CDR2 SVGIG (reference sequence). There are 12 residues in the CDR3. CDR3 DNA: TGTGCCTGGAGCGGAGGTCTCTATGGCTACACCTTC. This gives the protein CAWSGGLYGYTF.

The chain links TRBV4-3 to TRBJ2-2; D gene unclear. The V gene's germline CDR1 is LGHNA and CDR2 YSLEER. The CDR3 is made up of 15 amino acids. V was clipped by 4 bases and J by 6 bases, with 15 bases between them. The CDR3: CASSLGFSPPGELFF. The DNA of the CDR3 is TGCGCCAGCAGCCTCGGGTTTTCTCCCCCCGGGGAGCTGTTTTTT.